This T cell receptor beta chain comes out of a study of T cell clonality in common variable immunodeficiency. In its sample, this clone was seen many times. Its antigen is currently unknown. Control and CVID samples contributed equal amounts of genomic DNA. Here immunoSEQ multiplex PCR was the method, and the copy in TCRdb shows in-frame clones only, minus some. In total the sample includes about 32,000 clones, none of them seen once. Findings of the study overall: CVID subjects had higher TCRbeta clonality than healthy controls, most marked in about a third. Compared with controls, CVID subjects had fewer shared TCRbeta clones.

What was sequenced was peripheral blood mononuclear cells. This receptor was identified in a person between 18 and 69 years old in good health.

The CDR3 bases that were read are TGCGCCAGCAGCGACCATCCCTCGGGACAGGGGCCTCGTTCTGAA. This encodes CASSDHPSGQGPRSE. The CDR3, in full, reads CASSDHPSGQGPRSEAFF. This chain connects TRBV5-1 to TRBJ1-1; 10 bases are a match to TRBD1. The CDR3 end falls 3 residues outside the read, so it is completed with the germline J gene. The CDR3 is 18 amino acids. V lost 4 bases and J lost 6; bases outside the gene matches: 18. The germline V gene has CDR1 SGHRS and CDR2 YFSETQ.